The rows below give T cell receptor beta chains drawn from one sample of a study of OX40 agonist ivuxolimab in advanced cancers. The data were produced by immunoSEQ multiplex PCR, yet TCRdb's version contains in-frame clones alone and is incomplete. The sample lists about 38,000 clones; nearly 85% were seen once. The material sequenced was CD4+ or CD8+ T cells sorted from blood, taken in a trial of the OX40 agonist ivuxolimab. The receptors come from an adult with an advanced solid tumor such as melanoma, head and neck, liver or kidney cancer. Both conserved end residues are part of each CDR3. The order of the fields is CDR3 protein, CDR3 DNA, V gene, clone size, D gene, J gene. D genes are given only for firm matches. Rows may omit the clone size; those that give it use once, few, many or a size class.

CDR3aa: CASSSFRSPPVGYTF; CDR3nt: TGTGCCAGCAGTTCATTTCGGTCTCCTCCCGTGGGCTACACCTTC; v_gene: TRBV28; abundance: -; d_gene: -; j_gene: TRBJ1-2
CDR3aa: CASIGTRGRRGNTIYF; CDR3nt: TGTGCCAGCATCGGTACCAGGGGGCGAAGAGGAAACACCATATATTTT; v_gene: TRBV11-2; abundance: many; d_gene: TRBD1; j_gene: TRBJ1-3
CDR3aa: CASSLGLELREQYF; CDR3nt: TGCGCCAGCAGCTTGGGGCTAGAACTACGAGAGCAGTACTTC; v_gene: TRBV5-1; abundance: once; d_gene: -; j_gene: TRBJ2-7
CDR3aa: CASSPKQNTEAFF; CDR3nt: TGTGCCAGCTCACCAAAACAGAACACTGAAGCTTTCTTT; v_gene: TRBV18; abundance: -; d_gene: -; j_gene: TRBJ1-1
CDR3aa: CASSIDGVMNTEAFF; CDR3nt: TGTGCCAGTAGTATAGATGGGGTTATGAACACTGAAGCTTTCTTT; v_gene: TRBV19; abundance: -; d_gene: -; j_gene: TRBJ1-1
CDR3aa: CASRGTNTGELFF; CDR3nt: TGCGCCAGCAGAGGTACAAACACCGGGGAGCTGTTTTTT; v_gene: TRBV10-1; abundance: -; d_gene: -; j_gene: TRBJ2-2
CDR3aa: CASSPSGTGFNEQFF; CDR3nt: TGTGCCAGCTCACCATCCGGGACAGGGTTCAATGAGCAGTTCTTC; v_gene: TRBV18; abundance: -; d_gene: TRBD1; j_gene: TRBJ2-1
CDR3aa: CASRGRMDRGFYEQYF; CDR3nt: TGTGCCAGCAGGGGAAGGATGGACAGGGGGTTCTACGAGCAGTACTTC; v_gene: TRBV27; abundance: -; d_gene: TRBD1; j_gene: TRBJ2-7
CDR3aa: CASSRQILNSPLHF; CDR3nt: TGCGCCAGCAGCCGACAGATACTCAATTCACCCCTCCACTTT; v_gene: TRBV4-3; abundance: -; d_gene: -; j_gene: TRBJ1-6
CDR3aa: CASSPSGGIGEQFF; CDR3nt: TGTGCCAGCAGCCCAAGCGGGGGAATAGGTGAGCAGTTCTTC; v_gene: TRBV7-2; abundance: few; d_gene: TRBD2; j_gene: TRBJ2-1
CDR3aa: CATSRGGNKIPLGYTF; CDR3nt: TGTGCCACCAGCAGAGGGGGCAACAAAATCCCCCTTGGCTACACCTTC; v_gene: TRBV15; abundance: few; d_gene: -; j_gene: TRBJ1-2
CDR3aa: CASNRDPGQGGRETQYF; CDR3nt: TGCGCCAGCAACCGGGACCCGGGACAGGGAGGGCGAGAGACCCAGTACTTC; v_gene: TRBV4-1; abundance: -; d_gene: TRBD1; j_gene: TRBJ2-5
CDR3aa: CASRTPGSGNTIYF; CDR3nt: TGTGCCAGCCGCACTCCTGGCTCTGGAAACACCATATATTTT; v_gene: TRBV28; abundance: -; d_gene: -; j_gene: TRBJ1-3
CDR3aa: CAGSPLGGRADTQYF; CDR3nt: TGTGCCGGCAGCCCACTGGGGGGCCGGGCAGATACGCAGTATTTT; v_gene: TRBV7-9; abundance: -; d_gene: -; j_gene: TRBJ2-3
CDR3aa: CASTSTGATNEKLFF; CDR3nt: TGCGCCAGCACCTCGACAGGTGCAACTAATGAAAAACTGTTTTTT; v_gene: TRBV5-1; abundance: -; d_gene: -; j_gene: TRBJ1-4
CDR3aa: CASINPGQGYTEAFF; CDR3nt: TGTGCCAGCATTAACCCGGGACAGGGGTACACTGAAGCTTTCTTT; v_gene: TRBV28; abundance: -; d_gene: TRBD1; j_gene: TRBJ1-1
CDR3aa: CASTARGTTTYEQYF; CDR3nt: TGTGCCAGCACCGCAAGGGGGACAACTACCTACGAGCAGTACTTC; v_gene: TRBV2; abundance: -; d_gene: -; j_gene: TRBJ2-7
CDR3aa: CATTYEASGGELFF; CDR3nt: TGTGCCACAACATACGAAGCTTCCGGCGGGGAGCTGTTTTTT; v_gene: TRBV6-1; abundance: -; d_gene: -; j_gene: TRBJ2-2
CDR3aa: CASSIGLAPETQYF; CDR3nt: TGCGCCAGCAGCATAGGACTAGCACCAGAGACCCAGTACTTC; v_gene: TRBV5-1; abundance: -; d_gene: TRBD2; j_gene: TRBJ2-5
CDR3aa: CASTRHMSSYEQYF; CDR3nt: TGTGCCAGTACCAGACACATGAGCTCCTACGAGCAGTACTTC; v_gene: TRBV19; abundance: -; d_gene: -; j_gene: TRBJ2-7
CDR3aa: CASSPVDSRDQPQHF; CDR3nt: TGTGCCAGCAGTCCGGTTGACAGTCGGGATCAGCCCCAGCATTTT; v_gene: TRBV28; abundance: -; d_gene: -; j_gene: TRBJ1-5
CDR3aa: CASRVTGVEQYF; CDR3nt: TGTGCCAGCAGAGTAACAGGGGTCGAGCAGTACTTC; v_gene: TRBV2; abundance: -; d_gene: TRBD1; j_gene: TRBJ2-7
CDR3aa: CASSVRGGSSYEQYF; CDR3nt: TGTGCCAGCAGTGTTCGGGGGGGGAGCTCCTACGAGCAGTACTTC; v_gene: TRBV6-1; abundance: -; d_gene: TRBD2; j_gene: TRBJ2-7
CDR3aa: CASAQGGRNGYTF; CDR3nt: TGTGCCAGCGCACAAGGAGGGCGAAATGGCTACACCTTC; v_gene: TRBV5-4; abundance: -; d_gene: -; j_gene: TRBJ1-2
CDR3aa: CASSEVRQGNEKLFF; CDR3nt: TGTGCCAGCAGTGAAGTGCGGCAGGGGAATGAAAAACTGTTTTTT; v_gene: TRBV2; abundance: -; d_gene: -; j_gene: TRBJ1-4
CDR3aa: CASSLTTDSEAFF; CDR3nt: TGTGCCAGCAGCTTAACGACAGACAGTGAAGCTTTCTTT; v_gene: TRBV7-3; abundance: -; d_gene: -; j_gene: TRBJ1-1
CDR3aa: CASSLWTGSNQPQHF; CDR3nt: TGTGCCAGCAGCTTGTGGACAGGTAGCAATCAGCCCCAGCATTTT; v_gene: TRBV11-2; abundance: -; d_gene: TRBD1; j_gene: TRBJ1-5
CDR3aa: CASSPLGRNTGELFF; CDR3nt: TGTGCCAGCTCACCACTGGGACGGAACACCGGGGAGCTGTTTTTT; v_gene: TRBV18; abundance: -; d_gene: -; j_gene: TRBJ2-2
CDR3aa: CASIATPRTGGAFF; CDR3nt: TGTGCCAGCATAGCCACCCCAAGGACAGGGGGAGCTTTCTTT; v_gene: TRBV6-1; abundance: -; d_gene: TRBD1; j_gene: TRBJ1-1
CDR3aa: CSAPGIYGYTF; CDR3nt: TGCAGCGCCCCAGGGATATATGGCTACACCTTC; v_gene: TRBV29-1; abundance: -; d_gene: -; j_gene: TRBJ1-2
CDR3aa: CASSNRDRDGYTF; CDR3nt: TGTGCCAGCAGTAACCGGGACAGGGATGGCTACACCTTC; v_gene: TRBV6-5; abundance: -; d_gene: TRBD1; j_gene: TRBJ1-2
CDR3aa: CASSEWTGGYEQYF; CDR3nt: TGTGCCAGCAGTGAATGGACAGGGGGCTACGAGCAGTACTTC; v_gene: TRBV6-5; abundance: -; d_gene: TRBD1; j_gene: TRBJ2-7
CDR3aa: CASSSGTGREQYF; CDR3nt: TGTGCCAGCAGCAGTGGGACAGGGCGCGAGCAGTACTTC; v_gene: TRBV7-2; abundance: -; d_gene: TRBD1; j_gene: TRBJ2-7
CDR3aa: CASTAQGLWGYQPQHF; CDR3nt: TGTGCCAGTACCGCCCAGGGATTATGGGGGTATCAGCCCCAGCATTTT; v_gene: TRBV19; abundance: -; d_gene: -; j_gene: TRBJ1-5
CDR3aa: CSVGLNRVGTEAFF; CDR3nt: TGCAGCGTGGGACTCAACAGGGTCGGGACTGAAGCTTTCTTT; v_gene: TRBV29-1; abundance: -; d_gene: -; j_gene: TRBJ1-1
CDR3aa: CASSLMGLATDTQYF; CDR3nt: TGTGCCAGCAGCTTGATGGGACTAGCAACAGATACGCAGTATTTT; v_gene: TRBV5-5; abundance: -; d_gene: TRBD2; j_gene: TRBJ2-3
CDR3aa: CASSQVSRGSNGELFF; CDR3nt: TGCGCCAGCAGCCAAGTCTCGCGGGGAAGTAACGGGGAGCTGTTTTTT; v_gene: TRBV4-1; abundance: -; d_gene: -; j_gene: TRBJ2-2
CDR3aa: CASSSRAGTYNNEQFF; CDR3nt: TGTGCCAGCAGTTCCCGAGCCGGGACCTACAACAATGAGCAGTTCTTC; v_gene: TRBV28; abundance: -; d_gene: -; j_gene: TRBJ2-1
CDR3aa: CSVAVEGGLYGYTF; CDR3nt: TGCAGCGTGGCCGTCGAAGGGGGGCTCTATGGCTACACCTTC; v_gene: TRBV29-1; abundance: -; d_gene: -; j_gene: TRBJ1-2
CDR3aa: CAISEPLGTVNQPQHF; CDR3nt: TGTGCCATCAGTGAGCCGCTGGGGACAGTCAATCAGCCCCAGCATTTT; v_gene: TRBV10-3; abundance: -; d_gene: TRBD1; j_gene: TRBJ1-5
CDR3aa: CASSARNPGQGNTEAFF; CDR3nt: TGTGCCAGCAGCGCCCGAAACCCCGGGCAGGGCAACACTGAAGCTTTCTTT; v_gene: TRBV2; abundance: -; d_gene: -; j_gene: TRBJ1-1
CDR3aa: CASSPRTSATSYNEQFF; CDR3nt: TGTGCCAGCAGCCCACGGACTAGCGCGACATCCTACAATGAGCAGTTCTTC; v_gene: TRBV7-9; abundance: medium-sized; d_gene: TRBD2; j_gene: TRBJ2-1
CDR3aa: CASSFRDPAGGPTYEQYF; CDR3nt: TGTGCCAGCAGCTTTCGAGATCCAGCGGGAGGGCCTACCTACGAGCAGTACTTC; v_gene: TRBV11-2; abundance: many; d_gene: TRBD2; j_gene: TRBJ2-7
CDR3aa: CASSLGQQETQYF; CDR3nt: TGTGCCAGCAGCTTAGGACAACAAGAGACCCAGTACTTC; v_gene: TRBV7-3; abundance: -; d_gene: -; j_gene: TRBJ2-5
CDR3aa: CASSPGTVYGYTF; CDR3nt: TGTGCCAGCAGCCCGGGGACAGTATATGGCTACACCTTC; v_gene: TRBV6-1; abundance: -; d_gene: TRBD1; j_gene: TRBJ1-2
CDR3aa: CASSLAPGNYGYTF; CDR3nt: TGCGCCAGCAGCTTGGCGCCGGGTAACTATGGCTACACCTTC; v_gene: TRBV5-1; abundance: -; d_gene: -; j_gene: TRBJ1-2
CDR3aa: CASSSIKGYTDTQYF; CDR3nt: TGTGCCAGCAGCTCAATTAAGGGATACACAGATACGCAGTATTTT; v_gene: TRBV14; abundance: -; d_gene: -; j_gene: TRBJ2-3
CDR3aa: CASSVTDGWPNYGYTF; CDR3nt: TGTGCCAGCAGCGTGACGGACGGGTGGCCTAACTATGGCTACACCTTC; v_gene: TRBV9; abundance: -; d_gene: -; j_gene: TRBJ1-2
CDR3aa: CASSSSGGPEAFF; CDR3nt: TGTGCCAGCAGTTCCTCAGGGGGCCCTGAAGCTTTCTTT; v_gene: TRBV28; abundance: -; d_gene: TRBD1; j_gene: TRBJ1-1
CDR3aa: CASSLVGPVQETQYF; CDR3nt: TGTGCCAGCAGCTTAGTAGGGCCAGTACAAGAGACCCAGTACTTC; v_gene: TRBV7-9; abundance: -; d_gene: -; j_gene: TRBJ2-5
CDR3aa: CSVGDSPGKPQHF; CDR3nt: TGCAGCGTGGGGGACAGCCCAGGGAAGCCCCAGCATTTT; v_gene: TRBV29-1; abundance: -; d_gene: TRBD1; j_gene: TRBJ1-5
CDR3aa: CASSPGVDKNIQYF; CDR3nt: TGTGCCAGCTCACCAGGGGTGGACAAAAACATTCAGTACTTC; v_gene: TRBV18; abundance: few; d_gene: -; j_gene: TRBJ2-4
CDR3aa: CASSLLNRDGGEQYF; CDR3nt: TGTGCCAGCAGCTTATTAAACAGGGACGGGGGGGAGCAGTACTTC; v_gene: TRBV13; abundance: -; d_gene: -; j_gene: TRBJ2-7
CDR3aa: CASSILAALSTDTQYF; CDR3nt: TGTGCCAGTAGTATCCTAGCGGCTCTAAGCACAGATACGCAGTATTTT; v_gene: TRBV19; abundance: -; d_gene: TRBD2; j_gene: TRBJ2-3
CDR3aa: CASGSGGVNYGYTF; CDR3nt: TGTGCCAGCGGATCAGGGGGCGTAAACTATGGCTACACCTTC; v_gene: TRBV27; abundance: -; d_gene: TRBD1; j_gene: TRBJ1-2